This T cell receptor (beta chain) was observed in a study of OX40 agonist ivuxolimab in advanced cancers. V was clipped by 5 bases and J by 7 bases; unmatched bases: 10. The CDR3 is 14 amino acids. Germline V gene sequence: CDR1 LNHDA, CDR2 SQIVND (reference sequence). The table came from immunoSEQ multiplex PCR; TCRdb's copy has only in-frame clones and leaves some out. The sample shows tens of thousands of clones, over 60% of them seen only once. This chain links TRBV19 with TRBJ2-5; TRBD1 matches 7 bases. Sequencing used CD4+ or CD8+ T cells sorted from blood, obtained in a trial of the OX40 agonist ivuxolimab. This sequence was found in an adult with an advanced solid tumor such as melanoma, head and neck, liver or kidney cancer. The CDR3 sequence: CASSPGQSRGTQYF. As DNA, the CDR3 is TGTGCCAGTAGTCCGGGACAGTCAAGAGGGACCCAGTACTTC.